This T cell receptor beta chain was recovered during a study of T-cell memory formation after mild COVID-19. The study's findings and limits: Clones contracting over day 15 to 85 were CD4/CD8 balanced, with later expanders leaning CD4+. Pre-infection memory carried some responding clones, suggesting that cross-reactive memory joined.

Using constant-segment primers, 5'RACE produced TCR alpha and TCR beta cDNA libraries carrying sample barcodes and UMIs. TCRdb reprocessed the 5' RACE reads via MiXCR and lists one record per CDR3 protein. The table includes over 500,000 distinct CDR3 sequences, 15% to 20% detected once. This clonotype turned up a few times. Its antigen is not known. V was shortened by 0 bases and J by 11 bases, with 11 bases between the two germline ends. The CDR3 totals 12 residues. From germline, CDR1 is SGHRS and CDR2 YFSETQ. This TCR derives from an adult woman who had mild COVID-19 (a few samples of this study predate the infection). Cell type and time point are not known. The specimen was PBMCs or a T cell subset sorted from them (not recorded which). The V gene is TRBV5-1, the J gene TRBJ1-1; D is unclear. The CDR3 DNA sequence: TGCGCCAGCAGCTTGGGAGATACGGGGGCTTTCTTT. Its protein product is CASSLGDTGAFF. Full variable domain (remainder filled in from reference TRBV5-1 and TRBJ1-1): KAGVTQTPRYLIKTRGQQVTLSCSPISGHRSVSWYQQTPGQGLQFLFEYFSETQRNKGNFPGRFSGRQFSNSRSEMNVSTLELGDSALYLCASSLGDTGAFFGQGTRLTVV.